This entry concerns a single TCR beta chain. Germline lookup yields CDR1 WNHNN and CDR2 SYGVQD (reference sequence). Between the trimmed V and J ends, which lost 2 bases and 4 bases, there was a span of 5 bases. This CDR3 comprises 12 residues. This sample stems from a study of control samples from healthy donors and cancer patients. Using immunoSEQ multiplex PCR, the repertoire was profiled, and TCRdb retains in-frame clones only, with some absent. Found here are about 98,000 clones, 75% to 85% of them singletons; the top ten hold roughly a tenth. This receptor was identified in a woman aged 25 to 39 in good health. The chain carries TRBV10-1 and TRBJ1-1; D unclear. The sequenced sample was blood. The CDR3 reads CASSEGSTEAFF. The CDR3 DNA reads TGCGCCAGCAGTGAGGGATCCACTGAAGCTTTCTTT.